Listed here is a single TCR beta chain. One end of the junction fails to match germline, which may point to a read error. This entry belongs to a study of shared clonotypes between healthy human individuals. Libraries were prepared by immunoSEQ multiplex PCR; TCRdb keeps only in-frame clonotypes and omits some of them. The sample records about 360,000 clones, over 70% being singletons. This receptor was obtained from a young man in good health. What was sequenced was memory CD4+ T cells sorted from blood. Subset meaning: CD45RA-negative fraction.

Here the CDR3 reads CASSSTNPGDEQFF. CDR3 nucleotide sequence: TGTGCTAGCAGCTCTACCAACCCGGGAGATGAGCAGTTCTTC. V gene TRBV7-7 combines with J gene TRBJ2-1, with D tentatively TRBD2 (6 bases). This CDR3 is 14 amino acids long. CDR1 and CDR2 (germline): SSHAT, FNYEAQ (reference sequence).